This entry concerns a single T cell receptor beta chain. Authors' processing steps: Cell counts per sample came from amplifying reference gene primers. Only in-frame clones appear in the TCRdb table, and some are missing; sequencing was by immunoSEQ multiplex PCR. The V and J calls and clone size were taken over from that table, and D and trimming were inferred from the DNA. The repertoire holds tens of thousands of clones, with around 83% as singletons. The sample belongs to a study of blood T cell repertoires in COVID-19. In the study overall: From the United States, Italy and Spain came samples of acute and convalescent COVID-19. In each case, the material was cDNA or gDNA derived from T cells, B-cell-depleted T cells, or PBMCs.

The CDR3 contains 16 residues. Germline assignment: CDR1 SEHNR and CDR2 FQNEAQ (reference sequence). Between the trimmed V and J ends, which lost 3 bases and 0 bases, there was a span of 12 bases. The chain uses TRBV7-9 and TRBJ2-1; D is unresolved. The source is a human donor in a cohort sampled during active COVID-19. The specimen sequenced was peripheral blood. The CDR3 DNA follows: TGTGCCAGCAGCTTTATGCGCCCGAGCTCCTACAATGAGCAGTTCTTC. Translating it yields CASSFMRPSSYNEQFF. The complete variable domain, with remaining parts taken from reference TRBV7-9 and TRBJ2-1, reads DTGVSQNPRHKITKRGQNVTFRCDPISEHNRLYWYRQTLGQGPEFLTYFQNEAQLEKSRLLSDRFSAERPKGSFSTLEIQRTEQGDSAMYLCASSFMRPSSYNEQFFGPGTRLTVL.